Listed here are 27 T cell receptor beta chains from one sample, sequenced in a study of beta chain features in type 1 diabetes. Sequencing targeted expressed TCRB transcripts, as all isolated RNA had been reverse transcribed. Clones were sequenced by immunoSEQ multiplex PCR, and TCRdb holds only the in-frame ones, with some missing. Among 200,000 to 250,000 clones listed, around 68% were seen once. The sequenced material came from naive CD4+ T cells from blood. All receptors derive from a man under 40 in good health.

The chain uses TRBV7-9 and TRBJ2-3, with a possible D match to TRBD2 (6 bases). Per germline, CDR1 SEHNR and CDR2 FQNEAQ (reference sequence). The CDR3 runs 15 residues. V was cut by 0 bases and J by 2 bases, with 9 bases left in between. DNA for the CDR3: TGTGCCAGCAGCTTAGCAGGGACTGTCACAGATACGCAGTATTTT. Its protein is CASSLAGTVTDTQYF.

This rearrangement joins TRBV10-3 to TRBJ1-2; 9 bases are shared with TRBD1. CDR3 length: 15 residues. CDR1 ENHRY and CDR2 SYGVKD come from the germline V gene. The V gene end was trimmed by 6 bases and the J gene end by 4 bases; junction bases not matched to a gene: 9. CDR3 residues: CAIRTGQGPFYGYTF. The CDR3 nucleotides read TGTGCCATCAGGACAGGACAGGGGCCCTTCTATGGCTACACCTTC.

This clone was counted a few times. This chain uses TRBV9 with TRBJ2-5; tentative D call: TRBD2 (6 bases). Germline assignment: CDR1 SGDLS and CDR2 YYNGEE. Trimming left V 0 bases short and J 5 bases short, with 11 bases between. The CDR3 sequence is 14 residues long. CDR3 DNA sequence: TGTGCCAGCAGCGTAGCTTGGGGGAGGGAGACCCAGTACTTC. Translation gives CASSVAWGRETQYF.

The rearrangement uses TRBV7-2 and TRBJ2-7; 8 nucleotides line up with TRBD1. The germline CDR1 and CDR2 sequences are SGHTA and FQGNSA. V trimming: 1 base; J trimming: 6 bases; junction bases outside the gene matches: 5. There are 14 residues in the CDR3. In DNA form, the CDR3 reads TGTGCCAGCAGCTTAGGCAGGGGGCTAGGCGAGCAGTACTTC. Translation gives CASSLGRGLGEQYF.

The V gene is TRBV5-6, the J gene TRBJ1-4; TRBD1 matches at 9 bases. The junction had 15 bases not matched to a gene; V was cut back by 4 bases and J by 8 bases. Germline V gene sequence: CDR1 SGHDT, CDR2 YYEEEE. The CDR3 is made up of 17 amino acids. The CDR3 sequence: CASSLRTGDTLKEKLFF. Written as DNA, the CDR3 is TGTGCCAGCAGCCTCCGGACAGGGGACACACTCAAGGAAAAACTGTTTTTT.

The chain links TRBV18 to TRBJ2-1; unclear D gene. V shed 0 bases and J shed 5 bases, with 8 bases lying between them. Germline V lookup: CDR1 KGHSH, CDR2 LQKENI. There are 14 residues in the CDR3. This CDR3 reads CASSPPMQNNEQFF. The CDR3 DNA sequence: TGTGCCAGCTCACCACCGATGCAGAACAATGAGCAGTTCTTC. The whole variable domain, filled in from reference TRBV18 and TRBJ2-1, reads NAGVMQNPRHLVRRRGQEARLRCSPMKGHSHVYWYRQLPEEGLKFMVYLQKENIIDESGMPKERFSAEFPKEGPSILRIQQVVRGDSAAYFCASSPPMQNNEQFFGPGTRLTVL.

This chain's CDR3 is CASSSKGQRNIQYF. The CDR3 DNA reads TGTGCCAGCAGCTCTAAGGGACAGAGAAACATTCAGTACTTC. The rearrangement links TRBV11-2 to TRBJ2-4, with TRBD1 matching over 7 bases. Germline CDR1 reads SGHAT; CDR2 reads FQNNGV. The CDR3 loop spans 14 amino acids. Trimming at V came to 4 bases and at J to 6 bases, leaving 6 bases not matched to a gene.

For the CDR3, the DNA is TGTGCCAGCAGTGCCGGACTAGCGGTCTACAATGAGCAGTTCTTC. Protein: CASSAGLAVYNEQFF. V is TRBV6-4 and J is TRBJ2-1; TRBD2 matches at 10 bases. Germline V gene data show CDR1 as MRHNA and CDR2 as SNTAGT. J gave up 3 bases and V 4 bases, and 3 bases lay outside the gene matches. CDR3 length: 15 amino acids.

This sequence joins TRBV29-1 and TRBJ2-5, with D perhaps being TRBD1 or TRBD2 (5 bases each). The germline gives CDR1 SQVTM, CDR2 ANQGSEA. Deletions cut 7 bases from V and 4 bases from J, with 13 bases between. This CDR3 is built from 12 residues. DNA of the CDR3: TGCAGCGGCGAGGGGACCGGAGAGACCCAGTACTTC. Protein product: CSGEGTGETQYF.

The chain uses TRBV2 and TRBJ2-2; D perhaps matches TRBD1 (6 bases). The CDR3 runs 15 residues. Per germline, CDR1 SNHLY and CDR2 FYNNEI. Trimming removed 9 bases from V and 3 bases from J, with 17 bases in between. The chain's CDR3 is CARHKQGTDTGELFF. CDR3 nucleotides: TGTGCCAGACATAAGCAGGGGACGGACACCGGGGAGCTGTTTTTT.

The CDR3 loop is CASSPPGGYGYTF. The CDR3 DNA reads as TGTGCCAGCAGCCCCCCCGGGGGCTATGGCTACACCTTC. The chain joins TRBV14 to TRBJ1-2; D possibly corresponds to TRBD1 (5 bases). CDR3 size: 13 residues. Germline lookup yields CDR1 SGHDN and CDR2 FVKESK. V lost 4 bases and J lost 4, with 10 bases in between.

This clone came up once. The rearrangement links TRBV29-1 to TRBJ2-7; 12 nucleotides agree with TRBD2. Germline trimming cut 4 bases from V and 2 bases from J; bases unmatched to any gene: 6. This CDR3 is 15 amino acids long. Germline V gene sequence: CDR1 SQVTM, CDR2 ANQGSEA. The CDR3 DNA follows: TGCAGCGTTGTCCGGACTAGCGGGACCCCCTACGAGCAGTACTTC. This encodes CSVVRTSGTPYEQYF.

This sequence joins TRBV5-1 and TRBJ2-7; D is uncertain. The CDR3 is 14 residues long. Per the germline V gene, CDR1 is SGHRS and CDR2 is YFSETQ. Trimming removed 1 base at V and 2 bases at J, with 10 bases between. The DNA for the CDR3 is TGCGCCAGCAGCTTGTCTCCAACTACCTACGAGCAGTACTTC. This sequence encodes CASSLSPTTYEQYF.

Remarks on this clone: Distinct nucleotide sequences in the sample also encode this CDR3. The chain joins TRBV29-1 to TRBJ2-2, with TRBD2 as a possible D gene (6 bases). CDR1 SQVTM and CDR2 ANQGSEA come from the germline V gene. The CDR3 length is 13 residues. V lost 6 bases, J lost 5 bases, and 13 bases lay in between. In DNA form, the CDR3 reads TGCAGCGTGGGGACTGGGGGAACCGGGGAGCTGTTTTTT. Residues: CSVGTGGTGELFF.

V usage is TRBV29-1 and J usage is TRBJ1-2; tentative D call: TRBD1 (6 bases). Trimming shortened V by 6 bases and J by 4 bases, and 15 bases separated the two germline ends. This CDR3 contains 13 residues. Germline CDR1 reads SQVTM; CDR2 reads ANQGSEA. CDR3 coding DNA: TGCAGCGTCTTAGGACAGAGGCCCTATGGCTACACCTTC. Protein sequence: CSVLGQRPYGYTF.

The chain joins TRBV5-6 to TRBJ2-4; no clear D. Trimming pared 2 bases from V and 7 bases from J, leaving 13 bases between. From germline, CDR1 is SGHDT and CDR2 YYEEEE. This CDR3 is built from 14 residues. The chain's CDR3 is CASSFRDTGNIQYF. DNA of the CDR3: TGTGCCAGCAGCTTCAGAGACACTGGGAACATTCAGTACTTC.

The rearrangement links TRBV20-1 to TRBJ2-7; maybe TRBD1 (5 bases). V lost 6 bases and J 2 bases, leaving 8 bases between the germline ends. In germline, CDR1 is DFQATT, CDR2 SNEGSKA (reference sequence). The CDR3 sequence is 11 residues long. The DNA for the CDR3 is TGCAGTGCCCAGGACACCTACGAGCAGTACTTC. It encodes CSAQDTYEQYF.

V is TRBV5-1 and J is TRBJ2-5; a weak D match, TRBD1 (7 bases). The germline CDR1 and CDR2 sequences are SGHRS and YFSETQ. The CDR3 sequence is 15 residues long. V shed 5 bases and J shed 0 bases, with 14 bases lying between them. The CDR3 protein is CASRRGGQDQETQYF. CDR3 nucleotide sequence: TGCGCCAGCAGGAGGGGAGGACAGGACCAAGAGACCCAGTACTTC.

The V and J genes are TRBV9 and TRBJ1-1; TRBD1 might be the D (5 bases). Germline lookup yields CDR1 SGDLS and CDR2 YYNGEE. The CDR3 spans 11 residues. Trimming removed 3 bases at V and 6 bases at J, with 6 bases between. The DNA of the CDR3 is TGTGCCAGCAGCGCGGGGGCTGAAGCTTTCTTT. Protein sequence: CASSAGAEAFF.

The chain has TRBV30 and TRBJ2-3, with D unresolved. Per germline, CDR1 GTSNPN and CDR2 SVGIG (reference sequence). Trimming took off 2 bases at V and 1 base at J, with 10 bases between the two ends. This CDR3 has 14 residues. CDR3 region: CAWSLGKGTDTQYF. DNA of the CDR3: TGTGCCTGGAGTTTGGGGAAGGGCACAGATACGCAGTATTTT.

This clone has just a few counts. V and J are TRBV29-1 and TRBJ2-7; 10 bases map to TRBD1. CDR1 SQVTM and CDR2 ANQGSEA come from the germline V gene. V shed 3 bases and J 3 bases; nucleotides not matched to a gene: 2. This CDR3 has 13 residues. The CDR3 DNA reads TGCAGCGTTGACGGGACAGGGGACTACGAGCAGTACTTC. It codes for CSVDGTGDYEQYF.

J is TRBJ1-2 and V is TRBV5-6; TRBD1 might be the D (6 bases). Trimming removed 4 bases at V and 3 bases at J, with 13 bases between. Germline CDR1 reads SGHDT; CDR2 reads YYEEEE. This CDR3 comprises 14 residues. This CDR3 is CASSGDRPYYGYTF. Here the CDR3 DNA reads TGTGCCAGCAGCGGAGACAGGCCTTACTATGGCTACACCTTC.

The genes are TRBV30 and TRBJ1-5, with no clear D. The CDR3 has 13 amino acids. Germline V gene data show CDR1 as GTSNPN and CDR2 as SVGIG (reference sequence). V lost 2 bases, J lost 3 bases, and 8 bases lay in between. The CDR3 sequence: CAWSLADNQPQHF. As DNA, the CDR3 is TGTGCCTGGAGTCTGGCAGACAATCAGCCCCAGCATTTT.

V is TRBV7-2 and J is TRBJ2-1; 7 nucleotides align to TRBD2. This CDR3 spans 18 amino acids. From germline, CDR1 is SGHTA and CDR2 FQGNSA. V dropped 2 bases and J dropped 3; count of bases not matched to a gene: 13. The CDR3 reads CASSLSVGYSGYYNEQFF. The CDR3 coding sequence is TGTGCCAGCAGCTTATCGGTAGGGTATAGCGGGTACTACAATGAGCAGTTCTTC.

V usage is TRBV29-1 and J usage is TRBJ2-1, with TRBD2 matching 7 bases. Losses at the gene ends were 4 bases for V and 4 bases for J; bases not matched to a gene: 10. This CDR3 spans 15 amino acids. Germline CDR1 and CDR2: SQVTM and ANQGSEA. Written as DNA, the CDR3 is TGCAGCGTTGCCCGCGGGAGTGTGGGGTACAATGAGCAGTTCTTC. This translates into CSVARGSVGYNEQFF.

V is TRBV2 and J is TRBJ2-1, with D maybe TRBD2 (6 bases). The germline CDR1 and CDR2 sequences are SNHLY and FYNNEI. The CDR3 is made up of 13 amino acids. V was clipped by 8 bases and J by 8 bases, with 16 bases between them. Here the CDR3 DNA reads TGTGCCAGCGCGTCCTGGAGGGGCGATGAGCAGTTCTTC. Its translation: CASASWRGDEQFF.

This sequence joins TRBV11-2 and TRBJ2-1; 11 nucleotides line up with TRBD1. The ends lost 5 bases at V and 4 bases at J; junction bases unmatched: 7. This CDR3 has 16 amino acids. Germline V gives CDR1 SGHAT, CDR2 FQNNGV. CDR3 nucleotides: TGTGCCAGCAGCCGCGGACAGGGGGCGGTTTACAATGAGCAGTTCTTC. As protein: CASSRGQGAVYNEQFF.